This passage covers 29 T cell receptor beta chains from one sample sequenced in a study of radiotherapy plus CTLA-4 blockade in lung cancer. The method was immunoSEQ multiplex PCR; TCRdb's version includes in-frame clones alone and lacks a portion of them. The sample yields approximately 98,000 clones, around four fifths seen once. Sequenced here: peripheral blood, sampled from a patient treated with radiotherapy plus ipilimumab. Receptor source: a human donor with non-small cell lung cancer who had a partial response to radiotherapy plus ipilimumab.

The chain carries TRBV6-5 and TRBJ1-1, with TRBD1 identical over 8 bases. After removal of 8 bases from V and 1 base from J, the junction contained 3 bases not matched to a gene. The length of the CDR3 is 13 residues. CDR1 and CDR2 from the germline V gene are MNHEY and SVGAGI. The CDR3 bases are TGTGCCAGCGGACAGGGAGAGAACACTGAAGCTTTCTTT. Its translation: CASGQGENTEAFF.

V gene TRBV5-1 combines with J gene TRBJ2-2, with 7 bases aligning to TRBD2. Trimming took 0 bases from V and 2 from J; bases not matched to a gene: 4. Germline-derived CDR1 and CDR2 are SGHRS and YFSETQ. This CDR3 has 16 residues. The CDR3: CASSLGASGNTGELFF. DNA of the CDR3: TGCGCCAGCAGCTTGGGGGCTAGCGGAAACACCGGGGAGCTGTTTTTT.

The CDR3: CASSLGDNTDTQYF. The CDR3 DNA is TGTGCCAGTAGCCTGGGAGACAACACAGATACGCAGTATTTT. The V and J genes are TRBV19 and TRBJ2-3, with D possibly being TRBD2 (5 bases). V was pared by 6 bases and J by 2 bases, with 12 bases between. CDR1 is LNHDA and CDR2 is SQIVND in the germline V gene (reference sequence). CDR3 length equals 14 residues.

This chain uses TRBV28 with TRBJ2-4; D perhaps matches TRBD2 (5 bases). The CDR3 is made up of 17 amino acids. Trimming took off 1 base at V and 0 bases at J, with 13 bases between the two ends. Germline V lookup: CDR1 MDHEN, CDR2 SYDVKM. CDR3 sequence reads: CASSLLWRPLAKNIQYF. The CDR3 DNA follows: TGTGCCAGCAGTTTATTATGGAGGCCACTAGCCAAAAACATTCAGTACTTC. Supplemented by reference TRBV28 and TRBJ2-4, the full variable domain reads DVKVTQSSRYLVKRTGEKVFLECVQDMDHENMFWYRQDPGLGLRLIYFSYDVKMKEKGDIPEGYSVSREKKERFSLILESASTNQTSMYLCASSLLWRPLAKNIQYFGAGTRLSVL.

V usage is TRBV9 and J usage is TRBJ2-1, with 13 bases lining up with TRBD2. This CDR3 region has 13 residues. Germline trimming cut 3 bases from V and 10 bases from J; bases unmatched to any gene: 1. Germline assignment: CDR1 SGDLS and CDR2 YYNGEE. CDR3 amino acids: CASSAGLAGEQFF. The CDR3, as DNA: TGTGCCAGCAGCGCGGGACTAGCGGGAGAGCAGTTCTTC. The full variable domain, rest sourced from reference TRBV9 and TRBJ2-1, is DSGVTQTPKHLITATGQRVTLRCSPRSGDLSVYWYQQSLDQGLQFLIQYYNGEERAKGNILERFSAQQFPDLHSELNLSSLELGDSALYFCASSAGLAGEQFFGPGTRLTVL.

The chain links TRBV6-1 to TRBJ2-3; 8 bases agree with TRBD1. The germline V gene has CDR1 MNHNS and CDR2 SASEGT. This CDR3 has 14 residues. V shed 7 bases and J 3 bases; nucleotides not matched to a gene: 6. The CDR3 nucleotides are TGTGCCAGCATCTTCGGACAGGGAACAGATACGCAGTATTTT. This encodes CASIFGQGTDTQYF.

The chain joins TRBV7-2 to TRBJ2-3, with 7 positions matching TRBD1. After removal of 6 bases from V and 3 bases from J, the junction contained 12 bases not matched to a gene. This CDR3 region has 16 residues. Germline CDR1 SGHTA, CDR2 FQGNSA. In nucleotides, the CDR3 is TGTGCCAGCAGTCCCGGTAGGGGGCGCTCTACAGATACGCAGTATTTT. Translation: CASSPGRGRSTDTQYF.

The chain has TRBV5-6 and TRBJ2-7; TRBD2 matches 8 bases. Germline V gene lookup returns CDR1 SGHDT and CDR2 YYEEEE. Losses at the gene ends were 1 base for V and 3 bases for J; bases not matched to a gene: 9. The CDR3 spans 16 residues. CDR3 coding DNA: TGTGCCAGCAGCTTGCTGACAAGCGGGGGATTCTACGAGCAGTACTTC. Translated: CASSLLTSGGFYEQYF.

The gene calls are TRBV28 and TRBJ2-7; TRBD2 is a possible D gene (5 bases). CDR1 is MDHEN, CDR2 SYDVKM, per germline. Between the trimmed V and J ends, which lost 5 bases and 3 bases, there was a span of 17 bases. The CDR3 runs 15 residues. The chain's CDR3 is CASSVPRGSSYEQYF. CDR3 in DNA: TGTGCCAGCAGTGTCCCCCGGGGTAGCAGCTACGAGCAGTACTTC.

The chain combines TRBV5-1 with TRBJ2-1, with 11 bases identical to TRBD1. Unmatched junction bases numbered 5, after V lost 3 bases and J lost 9 bases. In germline, CDR1 is SGHRS, CDR2 YFSETQ. The CDR3 is 14 residues long. CDR3 amino acids: CASSSGQGAVEQFF. In DNA form, the CDR3 reads TGCGCCAGCAGCTCAGGACAGGGGGCTGTTGAGCAGTTCTTC.

The V gene is TRBV27, the J gene TRBJ1-2; 8 bases match TRBD1. V lost 2 bases, J lost 2 bases, and 1 base stayed unmatched. CDR3 size: 14 residues. CDR1 and CDR2 (germline): MNHEY, SMNVEV (reference sequence). This chain's CDR3 is CASSLGTGNYGYTF. Here the CDR3 DNA reads TGTGCCAGCAGTTTAGGGACAGGCAACTATGGCTACACCTTC.

This chain uses TRBV29-1 with TRBJ1-1; no firm D call. This CDR3 region has 10 residues. Germline lookup yields CDR1 SQVTM and CDR2 ANQGSEA. V dropped 5 bases and J dropped 4 bases, with 5 bases sitting between them. The DNA of the CDR3 is TGCAGCGTTCAGATCACTGAAGCTTTCTTT. Translating it yields CSVQITEAFF.

The J gene is TRBJ2-5, the V gene TRBV6-5, with a tentative D call TRBD2 (5 bases). The germline V gene encodes CDR1 MNHEY and CDR2 SVGAGI. Between the trimmed V and J ends, which lost 0 bases and 3 bases, there was a span of 8 bases. The CDR3 loop spans 14 amino acids. The CDR3 DNA reads as TGTGCCAGCAGTTACTCTAGTAGCGAAGAGACCCAGTACTTC. Its translation: CASSYSSSEETQYF.

This chain joins TRBV30 and TRBJ2-7, with TRBD1 matching 8 bases. Germline CDR1 and CDR2: GTSNPN and SVGIG (reference sequence). This CDR3 is 13 amino acids long. V shed 2 bases and J 3 bases; nucleotides not matched to a gene: 3. The CDR3 spells CAWSRGQGYEQYF. The CDR3 nucleotides are TGTGCCTGGAGTCGTGGACAGGGCTACGAGCAGTACTTC.

The genes are TRBV10-3 and TRBJ2-3; TRBD2 agrees at 15 bases. The CDR3 contains 20 residues. The V gene's germline CDR1 is ENHRY and CDR2 SYGVKD. With V trimmed by 4 bases and J by 1 base, 12 bases remained unmatched. The CDR3 DNA follows: TGTGCCATCAGTGCTACAGGGGGACTAGCGGGAGGCGGCGGCACAGATACGCAGTATTTT. Protein product: CAISATGGLAGGGGTDTQYF.

In this sample, this clone turned up many times. This chain uses TRBV7-9 with TRBJ1-1; D is undetermined. CDR3 length equals 14 residues. The germline V gene has CDR1 SEHNR and CDR2 FQNEAQ (reference sequence). V shed 3 bases and J shed 0 bases, with 8 bases lying between them. The CDR3 region is CASSLTFMNTEAFF. CDR3 nucleotide sequence: TGTGCCAGCAGCTTGACTTTTATGAACACTGAAGCTTTCTTT.

The chain links TRBV18 to TRBJ2-7; 8 bases are shared with TRBD1. J gave up 3 bases and V 3 bases, and 7 bases lay outside the gene matches. The CDR3 runs to 15 residues. Germline V lookup: CDR1 KGHSH, CDR2 LQKENI. CDR3 in amino acids: CASSPTGEKNYEQYF. DNA of the CDR3: TGTGCCAGCTCACCGACAGGGGAGAAGAACTACGAGCAGTACTTC.

The V and J genes are TRBV5-1 and TRBJ2-1; TRBD2 aligns across 7 bases. The CDR3 runs 14 residues. Germline CDR1 is SGHRS and CDR2 is YFSETQ. The V gene end was trimmed by 4 bases and the J gene end by 9 bases; junction bases not matched to a gene: 10. The CDR3, as DNA: TGCGCCAGCAGCCGCGGGACTACCGACGGTGAGCAGTTCTTC. This encodes CASSRGTTDGEQFF.

J is TRBJ2-7 and V is TRBV5-1; 11 positions agree with TRBD2. The CDR3 is 14 amino acids. Germline CDR1 reads SGHRS; CDR2 reads YFSETQ. Trimming at V came to 3 bases and at J to 7 bases, leaving 6 bases not matched to a gene. CDR3: CASSSTSGSKEQYF. The CDR3 nucleotides read TGCGCCAGCAGCTCTACTAGCGGGAGTAAGGAGCAGTACTTC.

This clone was counted between two and nine times. The chain carries TRBV28 and TRBJ1-2; 8 bases agree with TRBD1. CDR1 MDHEN and CDR2 SYDVKM come from the germline V gene. J lost 4 bases, V lost 7 bases, and 11 bases had no gene match. The CDR3 loop spans 15 amino acids. CDR3 sequence reads: CASTSRTGISYGYTF. CDR3 DNA: TGTGCCAGCACCTCGCGGACAGGGATAAGCTATGGCTACACCTTC.

This sequence joins TRBV19 and TRBJ2-1; 7 positions agree with TRBD2. The CDR3 runs 13 residues. V lost 5 bases to trimming and J lost 4 bases; unmatched junction nucleotides: 2. Germline lookup yields CDR1 LNHDA and CDR2 SQIVND (reference sequence). CDR3 coding DNA: TGTGCCAGTAGTTCTAGCGGTTACAATGAGCAGTTCTTC. Translated, it gives CASSSSGYNEQFF.

The V gene is TRBV19, the J gene TRBJ2-5, with 8 nucleotides matching TRBD2. The last part of the DNA fits TRBJ2-7 better; the J call may be wrong. The CDR3 totals 14 residues. Germline lookup yields CDR1 LNHDA and CDR2 SQIVND (reference sequence). In nucleotides, the CDR3 is TGTGCCAGTAGTTCGCGACTAGCGACCTACGAGCAGTACTTC. Protein product: CASSSRLATYEQYF.

The chain combines TRBV7-2 with TRBJ2-3; a weak D match, TRBD2 (5 bases). V was clipped by 1 base and J by 5 bases, with 7 bases between them. Germline lookup yields CDR1 SGHTA and CDR2 FQGNSA. The CDR3 loop spans 13 amino acids. The CDR3 spells CASSLVAIDTQYF. The CDR3 nucleotides are TGTGCCAGCAGCTTAGTAGCGATAGATACGCAGTATTTT.

The rearrangement links TRBV7-8 to TRBJ1-5; 8 nucleotides agree with TRBD1. The CDR3 extends over 16 amino acids. CDR1 and CDR2 (germline): SGHVS, FQNEAQ. With 3 bases clipped from V and 1 base from J, the junction kept 5 bases outside the gene matches. The CDR3 here is CASSFRTGRSNQPQHF. The CDR3 DNA is TGTGCCAGCAGCTTTAGGACAGGGAGGAGCAATCAGCCCCAGCATTTT.

The sample holds a few counts of this clone. This chain joins TRBV30 and TRBJ1-1, with TRBD1 identical over 8 bases. The V and J ends lost 7 bases and 1 base, in that order; junction bases with no gene match: 8. Germline CDR1 GTSNPN, CDR2 SVGIG (reference sequence). The CDR3 contains 14 residues. The CDR3, as DNA: TGTGCCTCCGGATCCAGGGGGCGGAACACTGAAGCTTTCTTT. This codes for CASGSRGRNTEAFF.

This clone was picked up a small number of times. The V gene is TRBV7-9, the J gene TRBJ2-2; D might be TRBD2 (6 bases). The CDR3 is 15 residues long. V lost 3 bases and J 1 base, leaving 9 bases between the germline ends. CDR1 and CDR2 (germline): SEHNR, FQNEAQ (reference sequence). CDR3 in DNA: TGTGCCAGCAGCTTCCGGGACTTGAACACCGGGGAGCTGTTTTTT. Amino acids: CASSFRDLNTGELFF.

In nucleotides, the CDR3 is TGTGCCAGCTTTTCACGGTATTCGAACACTGAAGCTTTCTTT. Protein sequence: CASFSRYSNTEAFF. This chain uses TRBV27 with TRBJ1-1; D gene unclear. The V end was cut by 8 bases, the J end by 1 base, with 14 bases between. Germline assignment: CDR1 MNHEY and CDR2 SMNVEV (reference sequence). CDR3 size: 14 residues.

The chain combines TRBV6-5 with TRBJ2-2, with 8 bases matching TRBD1. The CDR3 extends over 15 amino acids. Germline V gives CDR1 MNHEY, CDR2 SVGAGI. V lost 9 bases to trimming and J lost 5 bases; unmatched junction nucleotides: 11. CDR3 loop: CASQSPRGRTGELFF. CDR3 sequence (DNA): TGTGCCAGTCAAAGCCCCAGGGGGCGAACCGGGGAGCTGTTTTTT.

This chain uses TRBV7-8 with TRBJ2-2; possible D gene TRBD1, 6 bases. V was trimmed by 7 bases and J by 6 bases, leaving 18 bases between them. The CDR3 loop spans 15 amino acids. Germline V gives CDR1 SGHVS, CDR2 FQNEAQ. CDR3 in DNA: TGTGCCAGCACCTCGGGGACACCGGCCCCCGGGGAGCTGTTTTTT. Its translation is CASTSGTPAPGELFF. The full variable domain, with the rest looked up from reference TRBV7-8 and TRBJ2-2, is GAGVSQSPRYKVAKRGQDVALRCDPISGHVSLFWYQQALGQGPEFLTYFQNEAQLDKSGLPSDRFFAERPEGSVSTLKIQRTQQEDSAVYLCASTSGTPAPGELFFGEGSRLTVL.